The present TCR beta chain was sequenced within a study of radiation and T cells in renal cell carcinoma. Libraries were prepared by immunoSEQ multiplex PCR; TCRdb keeps only in-frame clonotypes and omits some of them. The profile shows about 64,000 clones, over 65% of them singletons. Specified time point: blood 4 weeks post-SBRT, at nephrectomy. Stated treatment: 15 Gy SBRT to primary tumor, nephrectomy 4 weeks later. CDR3 length: 17 amino acids. The germline V gene encodes CDR1 MNHEY and CDR2 SMNVEV (reference sequence). V lost 7 bases to trimming and J lost 4 bases; unmatched junction nucleotides: 13.

This specimen was blood, taken from a patient whose treatment included radiotherapy and nephrectomy. This chain uses TRBV27 with TRBJ2-7; 13 nucleotides agree with TRBD2. The source of this sequence is a man in his fifties or sixties with renal cell carcinoma. CDR3 region: CASILLAPGLAGYEQYV. The CDR3 nucleotides are TGTGCCAGCATCCTCCTCGCCCCGGGACTAGCGGGATACGAGCAGTACGTC.